This T cell receptor (beta chain) came from a study of CXCR3-negative and CXCR3-positive naive CD8 T cells. Study observations and caveats: With respect to TRBV-TRBJ usage, naive CXCR3-negative and CXCR3-positive cells were similar; memory differed. CXCR3-expressing naive cells carried TRB CDR3s more hydrophobic than those of CXCR3-negative naive cells. Memory CD8+ cells had much lower diversity, and both naive subsets had comparably high diversity.

As regards this clonotype: Its specificity is not known.

In preparing the TRB cDNA libraries, 5' RACE with UMI labels was used. TCRdb reprocessed the 5' RACE reads and reports one entry per CDR3 protein, with no DNA. Its table records more than 70,000 distinct CDR3 sequences. Germline V gene data show CDR1 as SGHVS and CDR2 as FQNEAQ. The CDR3 has 14 residues. The origin of this receptor is a human donor in good health. Some clones in this sample may be carry-over from other donors' samples. The material sequenced was naive CXCR3+ CD8+ T cells from blood. The subset was: CD45RO-CCR7+CD27+CD95- naive CD8+ T cells expressing CXCR3 (TNR3+). V and J are TRBV7-8 and TRBJ1-5; TCRdb selects TRBD1, and the lack of DNA leaves this call unchecked. The CDR3 sequence: CASSRGQGSQPQHF.